This is a list of T cell receptor beta chains from one sample in a study of beta chain features in type 1 diabetes. The repertoire was sequenced with immunoSEQ multiplex PCR; TCRdb's copy has only in-frame clones and lacks some. Here the sample spans 150,000 to 200,000 clones, about 13% being singletons. The source material was central memory CD4+ T cells from blood. The source is a woman younger than 30 in good health. CDR3s include the opening cysteine and the closing phenylalanine or tryptophan. Fields, in order: J gene, V gene, CDR3 length, CDR3 protein.

TRBJ2-5 TRBV28 16 CASSLWVAGGWETQYF
TRBJ2-7 TRBV9 13 CASSVATSSEQYF
TRBJ2-3 TRBV30 13 CAYGSTGGDTQYF
TRBJ2-3 TRBV2 16 CASSGTSGKRTDTQYF
TRBJ2-7 TRBV28 16 CASSCQGTGEVCEQYF
TRBJ2-3 TRBV5-4 14 CASSPRLSTDTQYF
TRBJ1-5 TRBV7-9 13 CASSRDSNQPQHF
TRBJ2-1 TRBV29-1 16 CSVVLGTSGHYNEQFF
TRBJ2-6 TRBV28 19 CASSPDPGTGRSGANVLTF
TRBJ1-1 TRBV7-2 14 CASSLHKGVAEAFF